The 5 T cell receptor beta chains below were found in one sample sequenced in a study of Graves' ophthalmopathy and Graves' hyperthyroidism. Beta-chain TCR CDR3 regions were amplified from RNA transcripts. RT-PCR with HTBI primers came first, then second-round multiplex PCR. TCRdb itself ran the multiplex PCR reads through MiXCR, one entry per CDR3 protein. The profile shows around 1,200,000 distinct CDR3 sequences, 35% to 40% of them singletons. Sequencing was performed on peripheral blood or thyroid tissue (not recorded which). These receptors were collected from an adult man with Graves' hyperthyroidism.

In this sample, this clonotype turned up a few times. A junction boundary mismatches the germline segment, possibly from a read error. The J gene is TRBJ2-7, the V gene TRBV10-3; 14 bases are shared with TRBD2. CDR3 length equals 19 residues. Germline loops: CDR1 ENHRY, CDR2 SYGVKD. CDR3 region: CASSEAGTSGRGAPGEQYF. The CDR3 DNA is TGTGCCAGCAGTGAGGCCGGGACTAGCGGGAGAGGTGCCCCGGGCGAGCAGTACTTC.

V usage is TRBV7-9 and J usage is TRBJ2-5; D unresolved. The V gene's germline CDR1 is SEHNR and CDR2 FQNEAQ (reference sequence). Trimming took off 1 base at V and 6 bases at J, with 9 bases between the two ends. The CDR3 has 13 amino acids. The CDR3 loop is CASSLDPPKTQYF. The CDR3, as DNA: TGTGCCAGCAGCTTAGACCCGCCTAAGACCCAGTACTTC.

J is TRBJ1-1 and V is TRBV7-2, with TRBD1 matching 8 bases. Germline assignment: CDR1 SGHTA and CDR2 FQGNSA. This CDR3 has 17 residues. Trimming cost V 5 bases and J 0 bases; bases outside gene matches: 11. The CDR3 is CASSLDRGLIMNTEAFF. CDR3 sequence (DNA): TGTGCCAGCAGCCTCGACAGGGGACTTATCATGAACACTGAAGCTTTCTTT.

Notes on this clonotype: A junction boundary mismatches the germline segment, possibly from a read error. The chain couples TRBV10-3 to TRBJ1-6; 11 positions agree with TRBD1. Germline CDR1 is ENHRY and CDR2 is SYGVKD. The CDR3 contains 18 residues. CDR3 DNA sequence: TGTGCCAGCAGTAAACCGGGACAGGGGGTGGGGGGTAATTCACCCCTCCACTTT. This sequence encodes CASSKPGQGVGGNSPLHF.

Ten or more counts support this clonotype. The chain has TRBV2 and TRBJ1-4; no clear D gene. From germline, CDR1 is SNHLY and CDR2 FYNNEI. V lost 6 bases and J 12 bases, leaving 14 bases between the germline ends. The CDR3 consists of 12 residues. The CDR3 loop is CASRVEIIQLFF. As DNA, the CDR3 is TGTGCCAGCAGGGTGGAAATTATCCAACTGTTTTTT.